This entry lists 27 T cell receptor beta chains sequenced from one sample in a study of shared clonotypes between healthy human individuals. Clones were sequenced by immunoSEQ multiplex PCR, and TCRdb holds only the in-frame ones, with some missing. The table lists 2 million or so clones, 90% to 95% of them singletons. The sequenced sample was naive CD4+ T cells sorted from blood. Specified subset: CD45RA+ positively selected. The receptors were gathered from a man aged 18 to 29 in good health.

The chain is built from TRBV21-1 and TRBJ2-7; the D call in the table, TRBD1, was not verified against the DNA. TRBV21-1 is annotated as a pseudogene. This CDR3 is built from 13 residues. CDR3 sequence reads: CASSMDRDYEQYF. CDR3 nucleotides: TGTGCCAGCAGCATGGACAGGGACTACGAGCAGTACTTC.

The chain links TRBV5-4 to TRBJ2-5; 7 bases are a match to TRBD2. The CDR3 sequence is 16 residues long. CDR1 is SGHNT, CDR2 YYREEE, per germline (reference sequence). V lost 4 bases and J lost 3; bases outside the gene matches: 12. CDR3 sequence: CASSESSRSGEETQYF. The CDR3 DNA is TGTGCCAGCAGCGAGTCCTCTCGCAGCGGGGAAGAGACCCAGTACTTC.

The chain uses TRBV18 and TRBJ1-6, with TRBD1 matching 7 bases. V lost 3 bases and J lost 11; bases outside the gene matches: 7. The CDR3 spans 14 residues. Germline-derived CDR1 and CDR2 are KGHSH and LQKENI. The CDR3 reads CASSPGTVDPPLHF. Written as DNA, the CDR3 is TGTGCCAGCTCACCCGGGACAGTAGATCCACCCCTCCACTTT.

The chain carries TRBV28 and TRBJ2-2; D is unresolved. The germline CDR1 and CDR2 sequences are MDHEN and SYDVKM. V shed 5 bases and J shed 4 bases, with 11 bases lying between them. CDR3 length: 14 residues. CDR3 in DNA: TGTGCCAGCAGTCGACCGGACGTCACCGGGGAGCTGTTTTTT. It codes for CASSRPDVTGELFF.

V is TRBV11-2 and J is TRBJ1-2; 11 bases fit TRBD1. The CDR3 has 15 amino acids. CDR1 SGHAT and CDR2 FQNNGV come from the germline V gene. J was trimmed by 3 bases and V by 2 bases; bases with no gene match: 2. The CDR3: CASSLTGQGDYGYTF. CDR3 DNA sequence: TGTGCCAGCAGCTTAACGGGACAGGGGGACTATGGCTACACCTTC.

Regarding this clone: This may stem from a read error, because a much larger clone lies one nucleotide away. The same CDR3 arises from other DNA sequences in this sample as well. The CDR3 sequence: CASSQDRGIYEQYF. As DNA, the CDR3 is TGCGCCAGCAGCCAAGACAGGGGGATCTACGAGCAGTACTTC. The gene calls are TRBV4-1 and TRBJ2-7; 7 positions agree with TRBD1. CDR3 length equals 14 residues. V trimming: 0 bases; J trimming: 3 bases; junction bases outside the gene matches: 2. The germline V gene encodes CDR1 MGHRA and CDR2 YSYEKL.

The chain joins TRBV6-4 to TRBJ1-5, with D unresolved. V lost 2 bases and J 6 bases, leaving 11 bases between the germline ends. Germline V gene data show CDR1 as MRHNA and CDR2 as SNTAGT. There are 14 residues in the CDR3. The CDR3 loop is CASSDIVGSQPQHF. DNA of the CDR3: TGTGCCAGCAGTGACATTGTGGGTTCTCAGCCCCAGCATTTT.

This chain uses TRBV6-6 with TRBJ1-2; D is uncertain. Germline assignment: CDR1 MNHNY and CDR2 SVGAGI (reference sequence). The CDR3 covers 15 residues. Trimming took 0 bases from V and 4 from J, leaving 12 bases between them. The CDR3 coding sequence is TGTGCCAGCAGTTACTCCCAGAAAGGGAGCTATGGCTACACCTTC. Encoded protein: CASSYSQKGSYGYTF.

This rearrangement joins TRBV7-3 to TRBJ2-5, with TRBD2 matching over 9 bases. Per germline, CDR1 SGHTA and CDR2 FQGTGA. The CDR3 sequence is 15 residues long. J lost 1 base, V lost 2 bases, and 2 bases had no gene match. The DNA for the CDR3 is TGTGCCAGCAGCTTACTAGCGGGGTTCCAAGAGACCCAGTACTTC. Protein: CASSLLAGFQETQYF.

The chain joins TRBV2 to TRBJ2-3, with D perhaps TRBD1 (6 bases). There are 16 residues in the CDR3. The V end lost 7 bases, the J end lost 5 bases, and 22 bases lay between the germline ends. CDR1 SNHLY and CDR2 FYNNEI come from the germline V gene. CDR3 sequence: CASNSRGGLAQDTQYF. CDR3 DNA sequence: TGTGCCAGCAACTCCAGGGGTGGGTTGGCACAAGATACGCAGTATTTT.

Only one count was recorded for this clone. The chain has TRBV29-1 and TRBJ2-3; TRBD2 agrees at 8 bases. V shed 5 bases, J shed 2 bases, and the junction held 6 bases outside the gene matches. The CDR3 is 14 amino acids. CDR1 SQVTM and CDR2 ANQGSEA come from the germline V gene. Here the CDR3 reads CSVSAGGSTDTQYF. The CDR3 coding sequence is TGCAGCGTTTCGGCGGGGGGCTCCACAGATACGCAGTATTTT.

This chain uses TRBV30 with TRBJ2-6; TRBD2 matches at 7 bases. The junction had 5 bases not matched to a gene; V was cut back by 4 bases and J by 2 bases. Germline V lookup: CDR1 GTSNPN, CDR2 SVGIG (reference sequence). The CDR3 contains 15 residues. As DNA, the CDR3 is TGTGCCTGGAACCGCGGGGGAACTGGGGCCAACGTCCTGACTTTC. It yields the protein CAWNRGGTGANVLTF.

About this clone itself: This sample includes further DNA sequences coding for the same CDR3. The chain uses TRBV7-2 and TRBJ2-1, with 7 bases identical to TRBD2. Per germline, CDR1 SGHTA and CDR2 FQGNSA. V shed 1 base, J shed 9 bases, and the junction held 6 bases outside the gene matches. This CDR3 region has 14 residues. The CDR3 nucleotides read TGTGCCAGCAGCTTAGGGCTAGCGGTGGGTGAGCAGTTCTTC. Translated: CASSLGLAVGEQFF.

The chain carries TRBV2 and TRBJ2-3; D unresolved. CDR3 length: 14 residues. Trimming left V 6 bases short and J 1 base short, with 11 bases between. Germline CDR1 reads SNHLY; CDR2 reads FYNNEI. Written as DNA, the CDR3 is TGTGCCAGCAGGGACGACATAGGCACAGATACGCAGTATTTT. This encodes CASRDDIGTDTQYF.

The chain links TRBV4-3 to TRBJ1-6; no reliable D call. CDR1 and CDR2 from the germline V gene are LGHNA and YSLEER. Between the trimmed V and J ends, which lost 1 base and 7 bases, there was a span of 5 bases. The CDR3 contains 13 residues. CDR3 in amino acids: CASSQGSNSPLHF. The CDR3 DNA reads TGCGCCAGCAGCCAAGGCTCAAATTCACCCCTCCACTTT.

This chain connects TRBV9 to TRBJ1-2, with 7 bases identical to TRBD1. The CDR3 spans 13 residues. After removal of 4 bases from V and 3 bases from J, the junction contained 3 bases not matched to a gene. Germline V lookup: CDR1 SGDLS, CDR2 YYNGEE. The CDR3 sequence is CASSSTGDYGYTF. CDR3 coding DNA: TGTGCCAGCAGCTCCACAGGGGACTATGGCTACACCTTC.

CDR3 amino acids: CASSPSWDIGNEQFF. The DNA of the CDR3 is TGTGCCAGCTCACCCTCTTGGGATATAGGCAATGAGCAGTTCTTC. The chain links TRBV18 to TRBJ2-1, with no clear D. This CDR3 is 15 amino acids long. V was clipped by 3 bases and J by 6 bases, with 15 bases between them. Germline assignment: CDR1 KGHSH and CDR2 LQKENI. The variable domain in full, with the rest retrieved from reference TRBV18 and TRBJ2-1, is NAGVMQNPRHLVRRRGQEARLRCSPMKGHSHVYWYRQLPEEGLKFMVYLQKENIIDESGMPKERFSAEFPKEGPSILRIQQVVRGDSAAYFCASSPSWDIGNEQFFGPGTRLTVL.

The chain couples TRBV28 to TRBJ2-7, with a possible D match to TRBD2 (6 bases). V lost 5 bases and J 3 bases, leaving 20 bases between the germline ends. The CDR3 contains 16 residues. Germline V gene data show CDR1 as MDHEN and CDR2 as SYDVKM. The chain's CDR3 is CASSGDSLGDHYEQYF. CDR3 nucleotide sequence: TGTGCCAGCAGTGGGGACTCACTAGGGGACCACTACGAGCAGTACTTC.

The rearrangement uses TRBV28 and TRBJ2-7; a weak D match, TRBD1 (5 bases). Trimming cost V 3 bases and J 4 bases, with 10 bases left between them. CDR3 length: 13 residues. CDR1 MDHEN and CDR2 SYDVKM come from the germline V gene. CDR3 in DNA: TGTGCCAGCAGTTTTGGACATCTATACGAGCAGTACTTC. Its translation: CASSFGHLYEQYF.

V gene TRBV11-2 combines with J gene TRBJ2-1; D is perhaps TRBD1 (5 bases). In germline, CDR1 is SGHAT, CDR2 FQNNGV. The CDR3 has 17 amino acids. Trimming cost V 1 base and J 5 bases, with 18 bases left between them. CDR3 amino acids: CASSLVFMTAPDNEQFF. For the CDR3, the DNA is TGTGCCAGCAGCTTAGTCTTTATGACAGCGCCCGACAATGAGCAGTTCTTC.

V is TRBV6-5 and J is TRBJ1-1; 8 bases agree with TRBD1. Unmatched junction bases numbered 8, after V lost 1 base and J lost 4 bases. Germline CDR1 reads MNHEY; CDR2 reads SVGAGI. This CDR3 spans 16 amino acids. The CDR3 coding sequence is TGTGCCAGCAGTTACTTTGGGACAGGATCGAGCACTGAAGCTTTCTTT. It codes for CASSYFGTGSSTEAFF.

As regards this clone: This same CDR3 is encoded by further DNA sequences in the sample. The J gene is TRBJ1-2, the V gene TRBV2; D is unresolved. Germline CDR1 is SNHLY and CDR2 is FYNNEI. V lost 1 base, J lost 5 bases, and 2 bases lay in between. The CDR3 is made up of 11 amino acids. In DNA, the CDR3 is TGTGCCAGCAGTGAAGGGTATGGCTACACCTTC. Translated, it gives CASSEGYGYTF.

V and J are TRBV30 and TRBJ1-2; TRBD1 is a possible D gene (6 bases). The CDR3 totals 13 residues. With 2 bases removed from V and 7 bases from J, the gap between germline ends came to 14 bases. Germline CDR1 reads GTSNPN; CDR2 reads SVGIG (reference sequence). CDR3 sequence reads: CAWSQKGGSGYTF. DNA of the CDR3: TGTGCCTGGAGTCAGAAGGGGGGATCTGGCTACACCTTC.

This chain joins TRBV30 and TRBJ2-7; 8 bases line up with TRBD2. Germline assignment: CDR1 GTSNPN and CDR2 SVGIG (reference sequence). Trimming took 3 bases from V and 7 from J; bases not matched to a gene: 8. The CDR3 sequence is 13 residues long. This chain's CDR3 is CAWSGGGPREQYF. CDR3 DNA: TGTGCCTGGAGCGGGGGGGGCCCGAGGGAGCAGTACTTC.

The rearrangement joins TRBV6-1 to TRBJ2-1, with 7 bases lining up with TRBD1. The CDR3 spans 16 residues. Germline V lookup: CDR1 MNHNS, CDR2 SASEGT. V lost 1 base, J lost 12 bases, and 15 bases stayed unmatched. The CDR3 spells CASSEVSGKGAAGQFF. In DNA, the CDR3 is TGTGCCAGCAGTGAAGTCAGCGGTAAGGGGGCCGCCGGGCAGTTCTTC.

CDR3 amino acids: CASSDLRYGYTF. The CDR3 DNA reads as TGTGCCAGCAGTGACCTCCGGTATGGCTACACCTTC. The rearrangement links TRBV6-1 to TRBJ1-2; D call uncertain. Per the germline V gene, CDR1 is MNHNS and CDR2 is SASEGT. V lost 3 bases to trimming and J lost 5 bases, with 7 bases between them. The CDR3 consists of 12 residues.

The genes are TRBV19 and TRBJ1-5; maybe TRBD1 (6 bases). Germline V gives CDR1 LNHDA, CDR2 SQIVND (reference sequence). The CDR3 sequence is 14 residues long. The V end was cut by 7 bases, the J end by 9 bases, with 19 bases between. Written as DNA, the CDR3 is TGTGCCAGTAACCCGGGGACAACCTATTGGCCCCAGCATTTT. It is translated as CASNPGTTYWPQHF.